Each of the 2 T cell receptor beta chains below was sequenced from the same sample in a study of T cells in Graves' hyperthyroidism and ophthalmopathy. The investigators amplified TCR beta CDR3 regions from RNA transcripts. First-round RT-PCR with HTBI primers amplified the TCR CDR3 region. A single record per CDR3 protein comes from TCRdb applying MiXCR to the multiplex PCR reads. Among fewer than 600,000 distinct CDR3 sequences, 12% to 15% were seen once, and the ten largest hold approximately 15%. The specimen sequenced was blood. These receptors came from a middle-aged woman with Graves' hyperthyroidism.

This clonotype occurred a few times. The chain uses TRBV3-1 and TRBJ2-5; TRBD2 matches 8 bases. The germline gives CDR1 LGHDT, CDR2 YNNKEL (reference sequence). The junction had 6 bases not matched to a gene; V was cut back by 0 bases and J by 0 bases. This CDR3 comprises 17 residues. The CDR3: CASSQDGVTSDQETQYF. In DNA form, the CDR3 reads TGTGCCAGCAGCCAAGATGGGGTGACTAGCGACCAAGAGACCCAGTACTTC.

This clonotype was seen many times. V usage is TRBV3-1 and J usage is TRBJ2-1; 10 nucleotides line up with TRBD1. Unmatched junction bases numbered 4, after V lost 3 bases and J lost 5 bases. This CDR3 region has 15 residues. Germline CDR1 is LGHDT and CDR2 is YNNKEL (reference sequence). CDR3 sequence reads: CASSQLGQGNNEQFF. The CDR3, as DNA: TGTGCCAGCAGCCAGCTGGGACAGGGGAACAATGAGCAGTTCTTC.